A single sample gave rise to the 6 T cell receptor beta chains below, sequenced in a study of blood T cell repertoires in COVID-19. Here immunoSEQ multiplex PCR was the method, and the copy in TCRdb shows in-frame clones only, minus some. In the table there are some 290,000 clones, roughly 91% of which are singletons. The specimen was PBMCs or T cells enriched from blood (not recorded which). These receptor sequences come from a woman in her 30s who had recovered from COVID-19.

The sample holds a few counts of this clone. This rearrangement joins TRBV7-8 to TRBJ1-2; 7 bases agree with TRBD1. This CDR3 has 15 amino acids. V lost 0 bases and J lost 4; bases outside the gene matches: 5. Germline values: CDR1 SGHVS, CDR2 FQNEAQ. The CDR3 here is CASSLAIAGGYGYTF. As DNA, the CDR3 is TGTGCCAGCAGCTTAGCGATCGCAGGGGGCTATGGCTACACCTTC.

The CDR3 bases are TGTGCCAGCAGTGTTCTCGGACAGTTCCATGAGCAGTTCTTC. It yields the protein CASSVLGQFHEQFF. The chain combines TRBV27 with TRBJ2-1; perhaps TRBD1 as D (6 bases). The germline gives CDR1 MNHEY, CDR2 SMNVEV (reference sequence). Trimming left V 5 bases short and J 8 bases short, with 16 bases between. The CDR3 has 14 amino acids.

The gene calls are TRBV11-2 and TRBJ2-7, with TRBD1 as a possible D gene (6 bases). This CDR3 has 14 residues. From germline, CDR1 is SGHAT and CDR2 FQNNGV. The V gene lost 6 bases and the J gene lost 3 bases, with 15 bases spanning the gap. Here the CDR3 reads CASSPGHGVYEQYF. In nucleotides, the CDR3 is TGTGCCAGCAGTCCGGGACACGGTGTCTACGAGCAGTACTTC.

The chain couples TRBV29-1 to TRBJ2-3; possible D gene TRBD2, 5 bases. CDR3 length: 13 amino acids. The germline V and J ends were trimmed by 3 bases and 0 bases, with 7 bases remaining between them. Germline-derived CDR1 and CDR2 are SQVTM and ANQGSEA. The CDR3 DNA sequence: TGCAGCGTTGAGGAGCGGAGCACAGATACGCAGTATTTT. Protein sequence: CSVEERSTDTQYF.

V and J are TRBV7-9 and TRBJ2-1, with TRBD2 identical over 7 bases. This CDR3 has 16 residues. Trimming removed 4 bases from V and 1 base from J; junction bases left unmatched: 7. CDR1 and CDR2 from the germline V gene are SEHNR and FQNEAQ (reference sequence). The CDR3 is CASSYLAGGSYNEQFF. The CDR3 DNA reads TGTGCCAGCAGCTACCTGGCCGGGGGGTCCTACAATGAGCAGTTCTTC.

The V and J genes are TRBV9 and TRBJ2-7; 11 bases line up with TRBD1. Losses at the gene ends were 2 bases for V and 0 bases for J; bases not matched to a gene: 1. The CDR3 has 15 amino acids. CDR1 and CDR2 from the germline V gene are SGDLS and YYNGEE. The DNA for the CDR3 is TGTGCCAGCAGCGTGGGACAGGGGGTCTCCTACGAGCAGTACTTC. Translated, it gives CASSVGQGVSYEQYF.